These 29 T cell receptor beta chains originate from one sample sequenced in a study of PD-1 blockade in classical Hodgkin lymphoma. Repertoires were generated with immunoSEQ multiplex PCR, while TCRdb's copy carries only in-frame clones and drops some. The sample contains about 13,000 clones, around 86% of which appear only once. There was relapse after autologous stem cell transplantation in every patient, and there was variation in brentuximab vedotin exposure. Material: peripheral blood mononuclear cells (PBMCs), obtained at baseline. These receptors were collected from a human donor with classical Hodgkin lymphoma.

The chain recombines TRBV27 with TRBJ2-4; TRBD1 matches 7 bases. Looked up from germline, CDR1 is MNHEY and CDR2 is SMNVEV (reference sequence). The V and J ends lost 5 bases and 6 bases, in that order; junction bases with no gene match: 4. The CDR3 has 13 residues. Here the CDR3 reads CASSRRTGNIQYF. CDR3 sequence (DNA): TGTGCCAGCAGTCGCCGGACAGGAAACATTCAGTACTTC.

This clone was observed a single time. V and J are TRBV5-6 and TRBJ2-1; D unresolved. The CDR3 spans 16 residues. The germline V gene has CDR1 SGHDT and CDR2 YYEEEE. V dropped 1 base and J dropped 8 bases, with 19 bases sitting between them. CDR3 protein: CASSLNPSVTIDEQFF. Here the CDR3 DNA reads TGTGCCAGCAGCTTGAACCCGTCAGTAACGATCGATGAGCAGTTCTTC.

This rearrangement joins TRBV15 to TRBJ1-5, with TRBD1 matching 8 bases. The CDR3 loop spans 17 amino acids. Per the germline V gene, CDR1 is LNHNV and CDR2 is YYDKDF (reference sequence). V dropped 0 bases and J dropped 5; count of bases not matched to a gene: 9. The CDR3 sequence is CATSREAFLTGDQPQHF. In DNA, the CDR3 is TGTGCCACCAGCAGAGAGGCATTCTTGACAGGGGATCAGCCCCAGCATTTT. Complete variable domain (other parts from reference TRBV15 and TRBJ1-5): DAMVIQNPRYQVTQFGKPVTLSCSQTLNHNVMYWYQQKSSQAPKLLFHYYDKDFNNEADTPDNFQSRRPNTSFCFLDIRSPGLGDTAMYLCATSREAFLTGDQPQHFGDGTRLSIL.

The chain combines TRBV11-2 with TRBJ2-5, with TRBD2 matching 8 bases. The length of the CDR3 is 14 residues. J was trimmed by 3 bases and V by 2 bases; bases with no gene match: 2. The germline V gene encodes CDR1 SGHAT and CDR2 FQNNGV. CDR3 DNA sequence: TGTGCCAGCAGCTTAACGGGGGGGAAAGAGACCCAGTACTTC. This encodes CASSLTGGKETQYF.

The chain carries TRBV7-9 and TRBJ1-1; D is perhaps TRBD1 (5 bases). This CDR3 is built from 14 residues. From germline, CDR1 is SEHNR and CDR2 FQNEAQ (reference sequence). V was shortened by 2 bases and J by 4 bases, with 11 bases between the two germline ends. CDR3 DNA: TGTGCCAGCAGCTTACAGGGTGTTGTCACTGAAGCTTTCTTT. Its translation: CASSLQGVVTEAFF.

The genes are TRBV29-1 and TRBJ2-7; TRBD1 agrees at 8 bases. CDR3 length: 16 residues. Trimming took 4 bases from V and 0 from J; bases not matched to a gene: 11. Germline V gives CDR1 SQVTM, CDR2 ANQGSEA. CDR3 bases: TGCAGCGTTGTTAACAGGGGGGTTCAGCTCTCCTACGAGCAGTACTTC. Translation: CSVVNRGVQLSYEQYF.

The genes are TRBV14 and TRBJ2-1, with D maybe TRBD2 (5 bases). There are 15 residues in the CDR3. The germline V and J ends were trimmed by 4 bases and 1 base, with 11 bases remaining between them. CDR1 SGHDN and CDR2 FVKESK come from the germline V gene. The CDR3 bases are TGTGCCAGCAGCCCCCTCCGAGGGTCCTACAATGAGCAGTTCTTC. Amino acids: CASSPLRGSYNEQFF.

This clone was seen only a few times. CDR3 sequence: CASGDREGYGYTF. In DNA, the CDR3 is TGCGCCAGCGGGGACAGGGAAGGCTATGGCTACACCTTC. The chain joins TRBV10-2 to TRBJ1-2; 9 positions agree with TRBD1. This CDR3 region has 13 residues. Trimming removed 8 bases from V and 4 bases from J; junction bases left unmatched: 5. Germline lookup yields CDR1 WSHSY and CDR2 SAAADI.

The J gene is TRBJ2-1, the V gene TRBV5-6; the D gene is possibly TRBD2 (5 bases). With 4 bases removed from V and 10 bases from J, the gap between germline ends came to 18 bases. The germline gives CDR1 SGHDT, CDR2 YYEEEE. The CDR3 totals 14 residues. The chain's CDR3 is CASSLVSGSTEQFF. The DNA of the CDR3 is TGTGCCAGCAGCCTGGTGTCGGGGTCTACCGAGCAGTTCTTC. Based on the CDR3 plus reference TRBV5-6 and TRBJ2-1, the full variable domain is DAGVTQSPTHLIKTRGQQVTLRCSPKSGHDTVSWYQQALGQGPQFIFQYYEEEERQRGNFPDRFSGHQFPNYSSELNVNALLLGDSALYLCASSLVSGSTEQFFGPGTRLTVL.

This clone appeared a few times. The rearrangement links TRBV6-5 to TRBJ2-7, with D maybe TRBD1 (6 bases). Deletions cut 2 bases from V and 3 bases from J, with 14 bases between. The CDR3 is made up of 15 amino acids. Germline V gives CDR1 MNHEY, CDR2 SVGAGI. The CDR3 loop reads CASSYGTSYFYEQYF. CDR3 coding DNA: TGTGCCAGCAGTTACGGGACATCCTATTTCTACGAGCAGTACTTC.

In this sample, this clone turned up once. V usage is TRBV7-6 and J usage is TRBJ1-3; 8 nucleotides agree with TRBD1. Germline-derived CDR1 and CDR2 are SGHVS and FNYEAQ. J was trimmed by 2 bases and V by 5 bases; bases with no gene match: 8. The CDR3 is made up of 16 amino acids. CDR3 sequence: CASSPRQGRTGNTIYF. CDR3 nucleotide sequence: TGTGCCAGCAGCCCTAGACAGGGGAGGACTGGAAACACCATATATTTT.

The J gene is TRBJ2-7, the V gene TRBV6-5, with 12 bases identical to TRBD1. CDR1 is MNHEY, CDR2 SVGAGI, per germline. The CDR3 is 14 residues long. Trimming at V came to 7 bases and at J to 5 bases, leaving 6 bases not matched to a gene. The CDR3 region has the DNA TGTGCCAGCACCTCAGGGACAGGGGGCCACGAGCAGTACTTC. It yields the protein CASTSGTGGHEQYF.

The rearrangement joins TRBV5-1 to TRBJ1-1; 7 bases match TRBD1. Trimming removed 4 bases from V and 1 base from J; junction bases left unmatched: 4. This CDR3 spans 14 amino acids. CDR1 and CDR2 from the germline V gene are SGHRS and YFSETQ. The CDR3: CASSQGTANTEAFF. The CDR3 DNA follows: TGCGCCAGCAGCCAGGGGACAGCGAACACTGAAGCTTTCTTT.

The chain carries TRBV10-2 and TRBJ1-6; 9 nucleotides agree with TRBD1. This CDR3 is 15 amino acids long. The J segment lost 7 bases and the V segment lost 1 base, leaving 2 bases of the junction unmatched. CDR1 and CDR2 (germline): WSHSY, SAAADI. CDR3 sequence (DNA): TGCGCCAGCAGTGAGTGGACAGGGGACAATTCACCCCTCCACTTT. Translating gives CASSEWTGDNSPLHF.

The chain uses TRBV7-2 and TRBJ2-2, with 13 positions matching TRBD2. CDR3 size: 15 residues. The germline V gene has CDR1 SGHTA and CDR2 FQGNSA. V shed 4 bases and J 5 bases; nucleotides not matched to a gene: 1. DNA of the CDR3: TGTGCCAGCAGCTCGGGACTAGCGGGAACCGGGGAGCTGTTTTTT. Its protein product is CASSSGLAGTGELFF. Supplemented by reference TRBV7-2 and TRBJ2-2, the full variable domain reads GAGVSQSPSNKVTEKGKDVELRCDPISGHTALYWYRQSLGQGLEFLIYFQGNSAPDKSGLPSDRFSAERTGGSVSTLTIQRTQQEDSAVYLCASSSGLAGTGELFFGEGSRLTVL.

V is TRBV7-2 and J is TRBJ2-1; 8 bases agree with TRBD1. The CDR3 consists of 17 residues. Germline V gene lookup returns CDR1 SGHTA and CDR2 FQGNSA. V was clipped by 0 bases and J by 3 bases; unmatched bases: 7. The CDR3 here is CASSLASQGAGYNEQFF. The CDR3 DNA reads as TGTGCCAGCAGCTTAGCGAGTCAGGGGGCCGGCTACAATGAGCAGTTCTTC.

A word on this clone: The junction departs from germline at one end; a sequencing error may be responsible. The V and J genes are TRBV6-1 and TRBJ2-7, with D unresolved. The CDR3 contains 11 residues. The germline V gene has CDR1 MNHNS and CDR2 SASEGT. CDR3 DNA: TGTGCCAGCAGTGTGAGTCTCGAGGAGTACTTC. This encodes CASSVSLEEYF.

This rearrangement joins TRBV5-4 to TRBJ2-1; TRBD2 aligns across 7 bases. CDR1 and CDR2 (germline): SGHNT, YYREEE (reference sequence). This CDR3 spans 16 amino acids. Trimming cost V 3 bases and J 6 bases; bases outside gene matches: 12. In DNA form, the CDR3 reads TGTGCCAGCAGCTGGCCTGGACGAACGGGAGGCAATGAGCAGTTCTTC. Amino acids: CASSWPGRTGGNEQFF.

In the case of this clone: One end of the junction varies from germline; a read error may be responsible. Other DNA sequences in the sample encode the same CDR3. This chain joins TRBV19 and TRBJ2-7; 9 nucleotides align to TRBD2. The CDR3 contains 18 residues. Germline CDR1 reads LNHDA; CDR2 reads SQIVND (reference sequence). The CDR3 loop reads CASSIDALTSGPTYEQYF. The CDR3 DNA sequence: TGTGCTAGTAGTATAGATGCCCTTACTAGCGGGCCTACCTACGAGCAGTACTTC.

The gene calls are TRBV5-4 and TRBJ1-2; D is ambiguous. Per germline, CDR1 SGHNT and CDR2 YYREEE (reference sequence). Deletions cut 0 bases from V and 4 bases from J, with 10 bases between. The CDR3 contains 14 residues. The CDR3 DNA sequence: TGTGCCAGCAGCTTGGTCGAGGGTCTCTATGGCTACACCTTC. Its translation: CASSLVEGLYGYTF.

The gene calls are TRBV7-2 and TRBJ1-4; tentatively, D is TRBD1 (5 bases). Per germline, CDR1 SGHTA and CDR2 FQGNSA. V shed 8 bases and J shed 8 bases, with 15 bases lying between them. The CDR3 extends over 13 amino acids. The CDR3 DNA follows: TGTGCCAGCCGGAGGGGAGCCCACGAAAAACTGTTTTTT. Translated, it gives CASRRGAHEKLFF. The full variable domain, in which reference TRBV7-2 and TRBJ1-4 provide the parts outside the CDR3, is GAGVSQSPSNKVTEKGKDVELRCDPISGHTALYWYRQSLGQGLEFLIYFQGNSAPDKSGLPSDRFSAERTGGSVSTLTIQRTQQEDSAVYLCASRRGAHEKLFFGSGTQLSVL.

The chain joins TRBV18 to TRBJ1-5, with D possibly being TRBD1 (5 bases). In germline, CDR1 is KGHSH, CDR2 LQKENI. The CDR3 consists of 17 residues. Trimming took off 3 bases at V and 0 bases at J, with 15 bases between the two ends. The DNA of the CDR3 is TGTGCCAGCTCACCCACCCTTCGACAGAATAGCAATCAGCCCCAGCATTTT. Amino acids: CASSPTLRQNSNQPQHF.

This chain links TRBV6-1 with TRBJ1-3; D is unresolved. There are 19 residues in the CDR3. Germline V gene data show CDR1 as MNHNS and CDR2 as SASEGT. The V end was cut by 0 bases, the J end by 4 bases, with 22 bases between. In DNA, the CDR3 is TGTGCCAGCAGTGAAGCTGGGCGGGCCTCCGCGACGGGAGGAAACACCATATATTTT. Translated: CASSEAGRASATGGNTIYF.

This chain uses TRBV5-8 with TRBJ2-2; D is tentatively TRBD1 or TRBD2 (5 bases each). V lost 3 bases and J 4 bases, leaving 19 bases between the germline ends. CDR3 length: 17 residues. The germline V gene has CDR1 SGHTS and CDR2 YDEGEE. The CDR3 region is CASSWTGTNGPTGELFF. In nucleotides, the CDR3 is TGTGCCAGCAGCTGGACCGGGACGAACGGGCCCACCGGGGAGCTGTTTTTT.

This clone has only one observation. V and J are TRBV19 and TRBJ2-7; D might be TRBD1 (5 bases). V was cut by 5 bases and J by 1 base, with 15 bases left in between. This CDR3 is 15 amino acids long. Germline loops: CDR1 LNHDA, CDR2 SQIVND (reference sequence). CDR3 loop: CASSALRGGSYEQYF. The CDR3 DNA is TGTGCCAGTAGTGCCCTAAGGGGTGGGTCCTACGAGCAGTACTTC.

V usage is TRBV6-5 and J usage is TRBJ1-3; D is uncertain. The CDR3 contains 15 residues. Deletions cut 2 bases from V and 4 bases from J, with 12 bases between. Germline V gene sequence: CDR1 MNHEY, CDR2 SVGAGI. The CDR3 sequence is CASSYAQRSGNTIYF. As DNA, the CDR3 is TGTGCCAGCAGTTACGCCCAAAGGTCCGGAAACACCATATATTTT.

The rearrangement joins TRBV9 to TRBJ1-3; 7 nucleotides match TRBD1. The CDR3 contains 16 residues. CDR1 and CDR2 from the germline V gene are SGDLS and YYNGEE. V gave up 4 bases and J gave up 2 bases; unmatched junction bases: 9. DNA of the CDR3: TGTGCCAGCAGCTTTCGGACAGGAAATACTGGAAACACCATATATTTT. Protein sequence: CASSFRTGNTGNTIYF.

This clone was detected once. This chain connects TRBV19 to TRBJ2-7; D uncertain. The CDR3 runs 14 residues. The V end lost 2 bases, the J end lost 3 bases, and 11 bases lay between the germline ends. Germline-derived CDR1 and CDR2 are LNHDA and SQIVND (reference sequence). The CDR3 here is CASSITGFGYEQYF. The CDR3 DNA follows: TGTGCCAGTAGTATAACGGGTTTTGGCTACGAGCAGTACTTC.

This chain's CDR3 is CASTKAGGLGNTEAFF. The DNA of the CDR3 is TGTGCCAGCACCAAAGCTGGGGGCCTAGGGAACACTGAAGCTTTCTTT. This chain joins TRBV28 and TRBJ1-1; tentatively, D is TRBD1 (6 bases). Germline V gives CDR1 MDHEN, CDR2 SYDVKM. The CDR3 runs 16 residues. V lost 7 bases and J 1 base, leaving 19 bases between the germline ends.